This T cell receptor beta chain was documented in a study of blood T cells in healthy people across ages. The study isolated at least 7 million PBMCs from each sample. The V gene lost 1 base and the J gene lost 3 bases, with 7 bases spanning the gap. The CDR3 is made up of 14 amino acids. Germline CDR1 reads LNHNV; CDR2 reads YYDKDF (reference sequence). It was with a sample-barcoded 5' primer and a J-beta primer mix that a second PCR of about 7 to 12 cycles was run. Every cDNA was tagged by a template-switch adaptor with 12 random nucleotides. TCRdb redid the calling of the 5' RACE reads with MiXCR, one entry per CDR3 protein. The sample includes 600,000 to 1,000,000 distinct CDR3 sequences, roughly 64% of them seen just once.

V usage is TRBV15 and J usage is TRBJ2-1, with D perhaps matching TRBD1 (6 bases). The sequence came from a man aged 30 to 39 in good health. Sequenced input: blood. The CDR3 bases are TGTGCCACCAGCAGAGGGACAGACTACAATGAGCAGTTCTTC. It codes for CATSRGTDYNEQFF.